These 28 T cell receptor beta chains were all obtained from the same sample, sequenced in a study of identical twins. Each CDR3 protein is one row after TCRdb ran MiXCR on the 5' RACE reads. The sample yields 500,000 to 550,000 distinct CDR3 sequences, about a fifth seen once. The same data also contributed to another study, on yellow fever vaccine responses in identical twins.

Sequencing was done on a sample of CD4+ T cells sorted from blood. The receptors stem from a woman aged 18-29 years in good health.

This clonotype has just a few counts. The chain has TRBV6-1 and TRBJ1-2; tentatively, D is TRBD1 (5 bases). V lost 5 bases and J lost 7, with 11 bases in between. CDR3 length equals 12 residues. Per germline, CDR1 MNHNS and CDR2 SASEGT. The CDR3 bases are TGTGCCAGCAGTCGGCGGGGGAGTGGCTACACCTTC. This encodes CASSRRGSGYTF.

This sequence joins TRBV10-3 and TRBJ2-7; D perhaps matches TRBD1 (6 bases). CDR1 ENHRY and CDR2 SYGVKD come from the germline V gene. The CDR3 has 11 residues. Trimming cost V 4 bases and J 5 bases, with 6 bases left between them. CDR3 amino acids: CAISGGHEQYF. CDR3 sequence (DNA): TGTGCCATCAGTGGGGGGCACGAGCAGTACTTC.

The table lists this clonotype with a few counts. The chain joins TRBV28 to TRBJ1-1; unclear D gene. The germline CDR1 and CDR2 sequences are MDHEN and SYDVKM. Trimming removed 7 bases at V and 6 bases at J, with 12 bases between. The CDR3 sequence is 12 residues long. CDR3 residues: CASTNRVAEAFF. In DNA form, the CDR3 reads TGTGCCAGCACCAACCGGGTGGCTGAAGCTTTCTTT.

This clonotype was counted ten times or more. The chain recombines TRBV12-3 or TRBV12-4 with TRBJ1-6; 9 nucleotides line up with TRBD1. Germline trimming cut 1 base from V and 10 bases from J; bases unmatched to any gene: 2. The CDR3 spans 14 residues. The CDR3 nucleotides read TGTGCCAGCAGTTTAGACAGGGGGCCCTCACCCCTCCACTTT. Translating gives CASSLDRGPSPLHF.

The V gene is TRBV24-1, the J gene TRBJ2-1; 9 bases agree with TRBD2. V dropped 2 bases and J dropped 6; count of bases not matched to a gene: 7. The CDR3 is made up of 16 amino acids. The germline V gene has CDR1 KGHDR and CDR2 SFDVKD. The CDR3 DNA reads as TGTGCCACCAGTGATTGGGGTAGCGGGAGTTCCAATGAGCAGTTCTTC. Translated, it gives CATSDWGSGSSNEQFF.

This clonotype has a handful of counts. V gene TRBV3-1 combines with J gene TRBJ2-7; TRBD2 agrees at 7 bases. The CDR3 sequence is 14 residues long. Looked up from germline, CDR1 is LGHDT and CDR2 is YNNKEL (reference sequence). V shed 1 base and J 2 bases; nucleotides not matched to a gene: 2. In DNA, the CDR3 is TGTGCCAGCAGCCAAGGAGCGGGAACCTACGAGCAGTACGTC. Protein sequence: CASSQGAGTYEQYV.

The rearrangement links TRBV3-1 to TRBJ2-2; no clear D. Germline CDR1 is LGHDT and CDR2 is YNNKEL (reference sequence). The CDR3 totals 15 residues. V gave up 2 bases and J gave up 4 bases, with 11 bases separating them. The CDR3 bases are TGTGCCAGCAGCCAACGCGCGACATCCACCGGGGAGCTGTTTTTT. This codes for CASSQRATSTGELFF.

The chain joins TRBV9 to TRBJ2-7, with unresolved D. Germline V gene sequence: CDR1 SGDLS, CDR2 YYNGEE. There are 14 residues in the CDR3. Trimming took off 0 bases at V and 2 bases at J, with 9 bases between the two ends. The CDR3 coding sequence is TGTGCCAGCAGCGTAGAGGATACAGCCTACGAGCAGTACTTC. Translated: CASSVEDTAYEQYF.

CDR3 nucleotides: TGTGCCACCGGGACAGTTGCAGATACGCAGTATTTT. Its protein product is CATGTVADTQYF. The gene calls are TRBV3-1 and TRBJ2-3, with 7 bases identical to TRBD1. The CDR3 sequence is 12 residues long. Germline CDR1 LGHDT, CDR2 YNNKEL (reference sequence). V shed 10 bases, J shed 4 bases, and the junction held 5 bases outside the gene matches.

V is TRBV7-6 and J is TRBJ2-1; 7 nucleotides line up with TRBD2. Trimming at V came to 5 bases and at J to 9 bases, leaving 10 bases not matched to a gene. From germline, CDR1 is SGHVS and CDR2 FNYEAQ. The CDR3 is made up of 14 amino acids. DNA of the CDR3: TGTGCCAGCAGCCTTACAGCGGGGAAGGGTGAGCAGTTCTTC. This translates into CASSLTAGKGEQFF.

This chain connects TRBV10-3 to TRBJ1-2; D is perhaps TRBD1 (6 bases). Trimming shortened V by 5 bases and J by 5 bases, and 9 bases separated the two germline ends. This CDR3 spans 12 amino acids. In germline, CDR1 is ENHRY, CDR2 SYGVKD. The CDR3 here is CAISFGQYGYTF. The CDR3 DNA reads TGTGCCATCAGTTTTGGACAGTATGGCTACACCTTC.

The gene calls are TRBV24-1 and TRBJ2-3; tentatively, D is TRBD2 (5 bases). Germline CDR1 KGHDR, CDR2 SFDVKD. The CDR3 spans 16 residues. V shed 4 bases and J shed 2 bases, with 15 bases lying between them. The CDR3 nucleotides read TGTGCCACCAGTGACTTTAGGACGGGGAACACAGATACGCAGTATTTT. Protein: CATSDFRTGNTDTQYF.

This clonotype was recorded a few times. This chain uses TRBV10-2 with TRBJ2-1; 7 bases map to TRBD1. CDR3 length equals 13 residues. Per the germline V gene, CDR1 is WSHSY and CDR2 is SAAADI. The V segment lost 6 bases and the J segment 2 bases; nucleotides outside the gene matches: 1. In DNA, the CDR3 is TGCGCCAGCAGACAGGGGACCTACAATGAGCAGTTCTTC. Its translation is CASRQGTYNEQFF.

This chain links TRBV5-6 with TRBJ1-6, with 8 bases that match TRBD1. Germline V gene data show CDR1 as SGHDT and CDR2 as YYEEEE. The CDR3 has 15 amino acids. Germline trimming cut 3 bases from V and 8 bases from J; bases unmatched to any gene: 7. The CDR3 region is CASSSLDRADSPLHF. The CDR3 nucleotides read TGTGCCAGCAGCTCCCTGGACAGGGCAGATTCACCCCTCCACTTT.

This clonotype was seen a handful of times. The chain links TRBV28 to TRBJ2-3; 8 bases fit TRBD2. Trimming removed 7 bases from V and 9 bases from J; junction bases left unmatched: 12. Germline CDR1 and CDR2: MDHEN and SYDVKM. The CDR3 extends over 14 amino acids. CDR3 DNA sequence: TGTGCCAGCACCCAAGGACTAGCAAGTCTAACGCAGTATTTT. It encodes CASTQGLASLTQYF.

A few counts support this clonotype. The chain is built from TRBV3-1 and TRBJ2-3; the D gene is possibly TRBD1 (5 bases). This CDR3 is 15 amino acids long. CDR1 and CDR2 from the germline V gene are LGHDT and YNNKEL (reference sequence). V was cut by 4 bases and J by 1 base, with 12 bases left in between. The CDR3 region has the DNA TGTGCCAGCAGCCCCCAGGGCGTCGGCACAGATACGCAGTATTTT. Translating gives CASSPQGVGTDTQYF.

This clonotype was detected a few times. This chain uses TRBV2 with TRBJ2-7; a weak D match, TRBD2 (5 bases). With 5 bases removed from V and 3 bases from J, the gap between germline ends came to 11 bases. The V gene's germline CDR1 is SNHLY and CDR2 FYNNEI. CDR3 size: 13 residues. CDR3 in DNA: TGTGCCAGCAGTCAGGAGGTTGGCTACGAGCAGTACTTC. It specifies CASSQEVGYEQYF.

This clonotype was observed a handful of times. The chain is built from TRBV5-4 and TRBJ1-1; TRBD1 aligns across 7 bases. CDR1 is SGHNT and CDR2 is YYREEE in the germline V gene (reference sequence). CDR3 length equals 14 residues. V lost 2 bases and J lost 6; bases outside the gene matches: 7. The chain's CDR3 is CASSLTGEGPEAFF. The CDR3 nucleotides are TGTGCCAGCAGCTTAACAGGGGAGGGGCCTGAAGCTTTCTTT.

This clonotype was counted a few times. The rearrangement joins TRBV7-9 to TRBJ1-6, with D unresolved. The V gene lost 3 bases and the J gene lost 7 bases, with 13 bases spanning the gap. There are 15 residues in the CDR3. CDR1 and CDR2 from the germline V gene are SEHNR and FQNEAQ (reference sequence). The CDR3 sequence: CASSFSHMSNSPLHF. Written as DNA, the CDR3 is TGTGCCAGCAGCTTTTCCCACATGTCGAATTCACCCCTCCACTTT.

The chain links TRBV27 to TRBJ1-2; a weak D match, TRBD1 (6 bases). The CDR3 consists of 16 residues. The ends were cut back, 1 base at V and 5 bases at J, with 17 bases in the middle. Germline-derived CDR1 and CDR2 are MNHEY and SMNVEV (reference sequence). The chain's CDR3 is CASSLFPQGTRYGYTF. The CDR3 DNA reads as TGTGCCAGCAGTTTATTTCCACAGGGAACTCGATATGGCTACACCTTC.

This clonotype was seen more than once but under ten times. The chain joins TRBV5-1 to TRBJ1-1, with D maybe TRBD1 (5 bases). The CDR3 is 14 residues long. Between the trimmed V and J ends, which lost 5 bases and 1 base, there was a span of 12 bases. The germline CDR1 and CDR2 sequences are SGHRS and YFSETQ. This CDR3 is CASRLGQPNTEAFF. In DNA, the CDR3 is TGCGCCAGCAGACTCGGACAACCGAACACTGAAGCTTTCTTT. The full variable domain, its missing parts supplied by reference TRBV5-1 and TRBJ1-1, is KAGVTQTPRYLIKTRGQQVTLSCSPISGHRSVSWYQQTPGQGLQFLFEYFSETQRNKGNFPGRFSGRQFSNSRSEMNVSTLELGDSALYLCASRLGQPNTEAFFGQGTRLTVV.

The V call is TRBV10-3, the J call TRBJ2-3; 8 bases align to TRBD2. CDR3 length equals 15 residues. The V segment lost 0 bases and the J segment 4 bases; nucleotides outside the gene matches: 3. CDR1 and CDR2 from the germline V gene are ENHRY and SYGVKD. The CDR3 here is CAISESAGAADTQYF. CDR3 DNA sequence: TGTGCCATCAGTGAGTCAGCGGGAGCTGCAGATACGCAGTATTTT.

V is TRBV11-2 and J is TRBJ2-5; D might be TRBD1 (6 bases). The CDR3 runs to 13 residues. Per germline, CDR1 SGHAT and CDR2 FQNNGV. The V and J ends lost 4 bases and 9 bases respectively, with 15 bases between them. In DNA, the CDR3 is TGTGCCAGCAGCTGGGACACCGGGTGGGCCCAGTACTTC. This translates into CASSWDTGWAQYF.

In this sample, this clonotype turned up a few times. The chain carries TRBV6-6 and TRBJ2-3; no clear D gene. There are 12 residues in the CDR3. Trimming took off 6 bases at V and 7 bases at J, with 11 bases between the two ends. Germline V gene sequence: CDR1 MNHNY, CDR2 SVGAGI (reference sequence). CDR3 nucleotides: TGTGCCAGCAGCCAAGCACTTTATACGCAGTATTTT. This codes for CASSQALYTQYF.

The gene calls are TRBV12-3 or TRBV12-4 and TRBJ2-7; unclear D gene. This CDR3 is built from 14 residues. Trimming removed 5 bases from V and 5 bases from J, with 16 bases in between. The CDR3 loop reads CASSLRALLHEQYF. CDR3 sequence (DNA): TGTGCCAGCAGTCTCCGGGCCCTCCTACACGAGCAGTACTTC.

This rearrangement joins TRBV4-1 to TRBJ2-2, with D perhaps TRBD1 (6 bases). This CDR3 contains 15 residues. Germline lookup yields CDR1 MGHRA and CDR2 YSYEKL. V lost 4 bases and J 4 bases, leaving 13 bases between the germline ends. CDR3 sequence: CASSPTTGGTGELFF. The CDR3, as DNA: TGCGCCAGCAGCCCAACGACAGGAGGCACCGGGGAGCTGTTTTTT.

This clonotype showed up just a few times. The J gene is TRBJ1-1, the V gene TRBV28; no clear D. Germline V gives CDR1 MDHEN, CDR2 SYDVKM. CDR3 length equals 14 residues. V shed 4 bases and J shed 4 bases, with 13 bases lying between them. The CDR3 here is CASSSHRGSTEAFF. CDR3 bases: TGTGCCAGCAGTTCCCATCGCGGGAGCACTGAAGCTTTCTTT. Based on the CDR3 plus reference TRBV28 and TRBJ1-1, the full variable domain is DVKVTQSSRYLVKRTGEKVFLECVQDMDHENMFWYRQDPGLGLRLIYFSYDVKMKEKGDIPEGYSVSREKKERFSLILESASTNQTSMYLCASSSHRGSTEAFFGQGTRLTVV.

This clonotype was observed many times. DNA for the CDR3: TGTGCCAGCAGCCGGACCGTGGGCAGCCCTAATGAAAAACTGTTTTTT. This translates into CASSRTVGSPNEKLFF. The chain joins TRBV3-1 to TRBJ1-4; D call uncertain. CDR1 and CDR2 from the germline V gene are LGHDT and YNNKEL (reference sequence). The CDR3 has 16 amino acids. V was clipped by 4 bases and J by 3 bases, with 15 bases between them.